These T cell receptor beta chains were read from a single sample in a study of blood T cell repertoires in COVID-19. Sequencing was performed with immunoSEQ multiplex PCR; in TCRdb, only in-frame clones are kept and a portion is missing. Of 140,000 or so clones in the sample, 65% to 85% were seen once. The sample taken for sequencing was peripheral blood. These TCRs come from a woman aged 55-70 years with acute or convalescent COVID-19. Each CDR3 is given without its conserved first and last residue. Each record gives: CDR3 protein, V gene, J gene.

CDR3: ASIAPFRQGFYQPQH
V: TRBV28
J: TRBJ1-5

CDR3: ATSITGGNTGELF
V: TRBV15
J: TRBJ2-2

CDR3: AISGSAGIRSYEQY
V: TRBV10-3
J: TRBJ2-7

CDR3: ASSRLAPAYEQY
V: TRBV3-1/TRBV3-2
J: TRBJ2-7

CDR3: ASSPPQGNTIY
V: TRBV18
J: TRBJ1-3

CDR3: ASSFRGGNTEAF
V: TRBV2
J: TRBJ1-1

CDR3: ASSERGPFPRPQH
V: TRBV2
J: TRBJ1-5

CDR3: ATSLADYADTQY
V: TRBV24-1
J: TRBJ2-3

CDR3: ASKAGTGNYGYT
V: TRBV27
J: TRBJ1-2

CDR3: ASSTGTSGSYEQY
V: TRBV9
J: TRBJ2-7

CDR3: ASRVQGTHSNQPQH
V: TRBV19
J: TRBJ1-5

CDR3: ASSATGTRNTEAF
V: TRBV28
J: TRBJ1-1

CDR3: ASSVVSGPSTDTQY
V: TRBV7-9
J: TRBJ2-3

CDR3: ASSLMASGGNEQF
V: TRBV5-1
J: TRBJ2-1

CDR3: ASKVQGHQPQH
V: TRBV10-1
J: TRBJ1-5

CDR3: ASSLSPTGQVNQPQH
V: TRBV27
J: TRBJ1-5

CDR3: ASSPRGGNSGNTIY
V: TRBV3-1/TRBV3-2
J: TRBJ1-3

CDR3: ASSRGTTDTQY
V: TRBV5-1
J: TRBJ2-3

CDR3: ASSSSLTSGRNNEQF
V: TRBV4-2
J: TRBJ2-1

CDR3: ASSLSGGSSYEQY
V: TRBV28
J: TRBJ2-7

CDR3: ASNRERVNTIY
V: TRBV19
J: TRBJ1-3

CDR3: ASSVTGNTEAF
V: TRBV5-1
J: TRBJ1-1

CDR3: ASSHGTPNIQY
V: TRBV11-2
J: TRBJ2-4

CDR3: ASSEVSSYNSPLH
V: TRBV2
J: TRBJ1-6

CDR3: ATSDGGQKPQETQY
V: TRBV24-1
J: TRBJ2-5

CDR3: ASSYSDRRWGETQY
V: TRBV6-5
J: TRBJ2-5

CDR3: ASAGSGKSYNEQF
V: TRBV12-5
J: TRBJ2-1